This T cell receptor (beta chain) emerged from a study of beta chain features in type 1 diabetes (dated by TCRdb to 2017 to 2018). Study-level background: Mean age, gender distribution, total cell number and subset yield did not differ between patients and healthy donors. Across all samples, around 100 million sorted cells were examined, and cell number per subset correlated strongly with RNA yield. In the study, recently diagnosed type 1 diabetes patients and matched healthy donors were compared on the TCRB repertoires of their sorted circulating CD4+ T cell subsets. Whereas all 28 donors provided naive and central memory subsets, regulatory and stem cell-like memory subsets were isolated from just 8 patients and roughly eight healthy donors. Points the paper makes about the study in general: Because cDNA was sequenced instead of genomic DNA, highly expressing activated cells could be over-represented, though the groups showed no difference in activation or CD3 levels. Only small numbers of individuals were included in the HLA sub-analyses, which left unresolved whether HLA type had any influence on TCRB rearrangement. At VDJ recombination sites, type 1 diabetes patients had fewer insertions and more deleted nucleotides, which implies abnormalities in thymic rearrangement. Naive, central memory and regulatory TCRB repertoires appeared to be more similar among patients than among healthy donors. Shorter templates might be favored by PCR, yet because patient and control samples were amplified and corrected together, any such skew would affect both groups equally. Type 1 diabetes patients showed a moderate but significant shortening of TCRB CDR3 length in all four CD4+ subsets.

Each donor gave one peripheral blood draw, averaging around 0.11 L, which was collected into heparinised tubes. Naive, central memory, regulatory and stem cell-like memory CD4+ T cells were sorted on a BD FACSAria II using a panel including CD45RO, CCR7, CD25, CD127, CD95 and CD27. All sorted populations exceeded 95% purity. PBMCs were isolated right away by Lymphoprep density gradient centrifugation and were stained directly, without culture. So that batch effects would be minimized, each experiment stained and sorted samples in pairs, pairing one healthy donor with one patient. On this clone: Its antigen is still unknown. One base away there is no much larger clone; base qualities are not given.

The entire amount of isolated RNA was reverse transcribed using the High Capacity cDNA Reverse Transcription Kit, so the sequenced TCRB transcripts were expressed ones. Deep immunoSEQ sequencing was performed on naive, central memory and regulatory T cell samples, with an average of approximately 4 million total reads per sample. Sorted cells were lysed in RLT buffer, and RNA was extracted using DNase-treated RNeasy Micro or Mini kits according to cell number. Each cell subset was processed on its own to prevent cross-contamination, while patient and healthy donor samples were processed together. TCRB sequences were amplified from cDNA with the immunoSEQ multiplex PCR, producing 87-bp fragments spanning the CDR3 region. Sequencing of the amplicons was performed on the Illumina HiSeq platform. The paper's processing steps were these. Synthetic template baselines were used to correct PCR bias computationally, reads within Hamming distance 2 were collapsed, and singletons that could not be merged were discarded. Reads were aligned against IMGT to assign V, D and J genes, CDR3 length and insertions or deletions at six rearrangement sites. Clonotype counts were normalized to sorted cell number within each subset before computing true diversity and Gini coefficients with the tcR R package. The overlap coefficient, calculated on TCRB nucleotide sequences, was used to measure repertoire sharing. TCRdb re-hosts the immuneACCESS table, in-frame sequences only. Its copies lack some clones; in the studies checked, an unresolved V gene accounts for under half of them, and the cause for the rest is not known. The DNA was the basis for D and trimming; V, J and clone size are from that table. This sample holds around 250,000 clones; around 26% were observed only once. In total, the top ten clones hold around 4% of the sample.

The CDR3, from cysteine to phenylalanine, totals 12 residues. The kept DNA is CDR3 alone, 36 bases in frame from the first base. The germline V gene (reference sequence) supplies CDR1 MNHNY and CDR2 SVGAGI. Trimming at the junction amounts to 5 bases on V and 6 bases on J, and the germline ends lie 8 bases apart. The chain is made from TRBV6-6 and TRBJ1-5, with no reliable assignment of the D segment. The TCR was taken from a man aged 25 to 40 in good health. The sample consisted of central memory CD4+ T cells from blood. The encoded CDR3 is CASSKTSQPQHF. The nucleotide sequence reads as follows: TGTGCCAGCAGTAAGACAAGTCAGCCCCAGCATTTT.